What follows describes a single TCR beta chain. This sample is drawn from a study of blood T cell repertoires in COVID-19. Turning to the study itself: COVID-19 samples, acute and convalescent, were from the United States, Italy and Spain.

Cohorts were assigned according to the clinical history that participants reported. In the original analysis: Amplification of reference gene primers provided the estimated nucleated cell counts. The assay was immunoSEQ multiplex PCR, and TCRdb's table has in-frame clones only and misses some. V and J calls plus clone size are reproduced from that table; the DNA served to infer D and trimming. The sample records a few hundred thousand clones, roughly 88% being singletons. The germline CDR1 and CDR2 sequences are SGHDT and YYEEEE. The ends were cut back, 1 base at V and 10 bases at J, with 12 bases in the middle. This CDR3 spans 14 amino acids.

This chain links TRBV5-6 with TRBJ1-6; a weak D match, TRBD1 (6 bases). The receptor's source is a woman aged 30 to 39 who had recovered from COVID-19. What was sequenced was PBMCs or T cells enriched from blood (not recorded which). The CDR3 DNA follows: TGTGCCAGCAGCTTGTTGGGGGCGCGGTCACCCCTCCACTTT. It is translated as CASSLLGARSPLHF. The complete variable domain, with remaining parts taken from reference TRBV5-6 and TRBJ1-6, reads DAGVTQSPTHLIKTRGQQVTLRCSPKSGHDTVSWYQQALGQGPQFIFQYYEEEERQRGNFPDRFSGHQFPNYSSELNVNALLLGDSALYLCASSLLGARSPLHFGNGTRLTVT.